Below, 14 T cell receptor beta chains from the same sample are listed, as sequenced in a study of blood T cell repertoires in COVID-19. Sequencing was performed with immunoSEQ multiplex PCR; in TCRdb, only in-frame clones are kept and a portion is missing. The sample yields about 200,000 clones, 80% to 90% seen once. Specimen: PBMCs or T cells enriched from blood (not recorded which). All receptors derive from a woman between 40 and 50 years old with acute COVID-19.

The chain is built from TRBV2 and TRBJ2-7, with D possibly being TRBD1 (6 bases). This CDR3 has 13 residues. CDR1 and CDR2 (germline): SNHLY, FYNNEI. Trimming cost V 5 bases and J 4 bases, with 12 bases left between them. Written as DNA, the CDR3 is TGTGCCAGCAGTCGGGACATTAGATACGAGCAGTACTTC. This translates into CASSRDIRYEQYF.

V is TRBV19 and J is TRBJ1-2, with D hard to call. The CDR3 is 12 residues long. CDR1 is LNHDA, CDR2 SQIVND, per germline (reference sequence). The V and J ends lost 7 bases and 2 bases respectively, with 8 bases between them. CDR3 in amino acids: CASTGENYGYTF. CDR3 nucleotides: TGTGCCAGTACCGGGGAGAACTATGGCTACACCTTC.

The chain links TRBV12-3 or TRBV12-4 to TRBJ2-7; D not certain. The V gene lost 6 bases and the J gene lost 3 bases, with 12 bases spanning the gap. There are 13 residues in the CDR3. This CDR3 reads CASRRSPGYEQYF. The DNA of the CDR3 is TGTGCCAGCAGGAGAAGTCCCGGCTACGAGCAGTACTTC.

This clone has just one count. This chain joins TRBV28 and TRBJ1-2; possible D gene TRBD1, 6 bases. V lost 1 base to trimming and J lost 4 bases, with 7 bases between them. This CDR3 is built from 13 residues. CDR1 and CDR2 from the germline V gene are MDHEN and SYDVKM. Here the CDR3 DNA reads TGTGCCAGCAGTTTATTGGGGGCCTATGGCTACACCTTC. Translating gives CASSLLGAYGYTF.

V usage is TRBV2 and J usage is TRBJ1-5; 9 bases are a match to TRBD1. V was clipped by 6 bases and J by 6 bases; unmatched bases: 3. Germline CDR1 SNHLY, CDR2 FYNNEI. The CDR3 covers 13 residues. The CDR3 DNA reads as TGTGCCAGCAGGGGACAGGGAAGTCAGCCCCAGCATTTT. It codes for CASRGQGSQPQHF.

The chain links TRBV4-2 to TRBJ1-1, with a tentative D call TRBD1 (6 bases). The germline V gene encodes CDR1 LGHNA and CDR2 YNFKEQ. V was shortened by 4 bases and J by 4 bases, with 13 bases between the two germline ends. The CDR3 totals 14 residues. The CDR3 here is CASSPGTSGTEAFF. The CDR3 nucleotides read TGTGCCAGCAGCCCGGGGACATCGGGCACTGAAGCTTTCTTT.

The rearrangement joins TRBV27 to TRBJ1-6; D gene ambiguous. Trimming took off 3 bases at V and 8 bases at J, with 8 bases between the two ends. Germline V gene data show CDR1 as MNHEY and CDR2 as SMNVEV (reference sequence). The CDR3 is 13 residues long. The CDR3 here is CASSFDSDSPLHF. The CDR3 bases are TGTGCCAGCAGTTTTGACTCCGATTCACCCCTCCACTTT.

J is TRBJ2-7 and V is TRBV3-1 (or the pseudogene TRBV3-2); TRBD2 matches at 7 bases. V trimming: 4 bases; J trimming: 7 bases; junction bases outside the gene matches: 4. This CDR3 comprises 12 residues. CDR1 and CDR2 from the germline V gene are LGHDT and YNNKEL (reference sequence). In DNA form, the CDR3 reads TGTGCCAGCAGCCTCGGGAGGTTAGAGCAGTACTTC. Translated: CASSLGRLEQYF.

V is TRBV28 and J is TRBJ1-4; possible D gene TRBD1, 5 bases. The V gene lost 4 bases and the J gene lost 5 bases, with 14 bases spanning the gap. The CDR3 is 15 amino acids. Germline assignment: CDR1 MDHEN and CDR2 SYDVKM. Here the CDR3 reads CASSSAGEGNEKLFF. The CDR3 region has the DNA TGTGCCAGCAGTTCGGCGGGGGAGGGCAATGAAAAACTGTTTTTT.

This rearrangement joins TRBV4-1 to TRBJ1-5; D is unresolved. The V end was cut by 0 bases, the J end by 7 bases, with 13 bases between. Germline-derived CDR1 and CDR2 are MGHRA and YSYEKL. The CDR3 length is 15 residues. This chain's CDR3 is CASSQDVGSLQPQHF. The CDR3 DNA follows: TGCGCCAGCAGCCAAGATGTCGGTTCTCTGCAGCCCCAGCATTTT.

The chain joins TRBV7-2 to TRBJ1-4; no reliable D call. This CDR3 region has 13 residues. The V gene lost 5 bases and the J gene lost 4 bases, with 8 bases spanning the gap. The V gene's germline CDR1 is SGHTA and CDR2 FQGNSA. The chain's CDR3 is CASSQIYNEKLFF. The CDR3, as DNA: TGTGCCAGCAGCCAGATTTATAATGAAAAACTGTTTTTT.

V usage is TRBV6-6 and J usage is TRBJ1-4, with a tentative D call TRBD1 (5 bases). The CDR3 runs 13 residues. Between the trimmed V and J ends, which lost 10 bases and 4 bases, there was a span of 13 bases. Germline CDR1 MNHNY, CDR2 SVGAGI (reference sequence). CDR3 residues: CATQTVLNEKLFF. In nucleotides, the CDR3 is TGTGCCACCCAGACAGTCCTTAATGAAAAACTGTTTTTT.

The gene calls are TRBV7-9 and TRBJ2-1; TRBD1 is a possible D gene (6 bases). Trimming removed 4 bases from V and 13 bases from J, with 8 bases in between. The CDR3 extends over 10 amino acids. Germline CDR1 and CDR2: SEHNR and FQNEAQ (reference sequence). The CDR3 spells CASSSGHQFF. CDR3 bases: TGTGCCAGCAGCTCGGGACATCAGTTCTTC.

V is TRBV7-2 and J is TRBJ2-5, with 7 nucleotides matching TRBD1. CDR1 and CDR2 from the germline V gene are SGHTA and FQGNSA. This CDR3 is 13 amino acids long. The trim removed 3 bases at V and 6 bases at J, leaving 4 bases unmatched. CDR3 in amino acids: CASSFDRAQTQYF. As DNA, the CDR3 is TGTGCCAGCAGCTTCGACAGGGCACAGACCCAGTACTTC.